A single sample is the source of the 24 T cell receptor beta chains below, sequenced in a study of radiotherapy plus CTLA-4 blockade in lung cancer. Assay: immunoSEQ multiplex PCR; the TCRdb copy retains only in-frame clones and omits some. The table has about 23,000 clones, 60% to 75% seen once. The sample here was peripheral blood, taken from a patient treated with radiotherapy plus ipilimumab. The receptors stem from a human donor with non-small cell lung cancer whose response to radiotherapy plus ipilimumab could not be evaluated.

This chain joins TRBV5-8 and TRBJ2-7, with 8 bases lining up with TRBD1. V was pared by 4 bases and J by 0 bases, with 9 bases of the junction left unmatched. The CDR3 extends over 16 amino acids. CDR1 is SGHTS, CDR2 YDEGEE, per germline. The CDR3 sequence is CASSRFQGAGSYEQYF. The CDR3 DNA follows: TGTGCCAGCAGCCGGTTCCAGGGGGCAGGCTCCTACGAGCAGTACTTC.

The chain employs TRBV5-1 and TRBJ2-3; D possibly corresponds to TRBD2 (5 bases). V dropped 3 bases and J dropped 0 bases, with 8 bases sitting between them. From germline, CDR1 is SGHRS and CDR2 YFSETQ. The CDR3 consists of 14 residues. The CDR3 here is CASSSDSSTDTQYF. In nucleotides, the CDR3 is TGCGCCAGCAGCTCGGACTCTAGCACAGATACGCAGTATTTT.

V is TRBV30 and J is TRBJ2-4; TRBD2 agrees at 8 bases. With 3 bases clipped from V and 1 base from J, the junction kept 17 bases outside the gene matches. Germline V lookup: CDR1 GTSNPN, CDR2 SVGIG (reference sequence). This CDR3 has 19 amino acids. CDR3 sequence: CAWSVRRGDVISAKNIQYF. The CDR3 DNA reads as TGTGCCTGGAGCGTACGGCGGGGGGATGTCATCTCGGCCAAAAACATTCAGTACTTC.

The V gene is TRBV28, the J gene TRBJ2-1; 8 nucleotides line up with TRBD1. Germline V gene data show CDR1 as MDHEN and CDR2 as SYDVKM. The CDR3 consists of 15 residues. V lost 1 base and J lost 8; bases outside the gene matches: 7. The CDR3 spells CASSLLDRVLDEQFF. CDR3 sequence (DNA): TGTGCCAGCAGTTTATTGGACAGGGTCCTGGATGAGCAGTTCTTC.

The chain is built from TRBV4-1 and TRBJ1-6, with 8 bases identical to TRBD1. The junction had 6 bases not matched to a gene; V was cut back by 2 bases and J by 9 bases. The CDR3 extends over 15 amino acids. Per germline, CDR1 MGHRA and CDR2 YSYEKL. CDR3 nucleotides: TGCGCCAGCAGCCAACAGGGACAGGTCGCTTCACCCCTCCACTTT. Encoded protein: CASSQQGQVASPLHF.

This CDR3 reads CASSQGWGGTEAFF. In DNA form, the CDR3 reads TGCGCCAGCAGCCAAGGCTGGGGAGGTACTGAAGCTTTCTTT. The chain is built from TRBV4-1 and TRBJ1-1; the D is unclear. Per germline, CDR1 MGHRA and CDR2 YSYEKL. The CDR3 has 14 residues. V shed 1 base and J shed 5 bases, with 11 bases lying between them.

The chain employs TRBV29-1 and TRBJ2-3; perhaps TRBD2 as D (6 bases). Germline CDR1 SQVTM, CDR2 ANQGSEA. V lost 6 bases to trimming and J lost 4 bases, with 17 bases between them. This CDR3 has 14 amino acids. CDR3 region: CSVERGRRADTQYF. CDR3 bases: TGCAGCGTCGAAAGGGGACGGAGGGCAGATACGCAGTATTTT.

This clone was counted between two and nine times. The V and J genes are TRBV4-1 and TRBJ1-5; 8 bases map to TRBD1. This CDR3 has 15 residues. Trimming removed 0 bases from V and 7 bases from J; junction bases left unmatched: 5. Germline CDR1 MGHRA, CDR2 YSYEKL. CDR3 protein: CASSQEVTGDQPQHF. The DNA of the CDR3 is TGCGCCAGCAGCCAAGAGGTGACAGGGGACCAGCCCCAGCATTTT.

The chain links TRBV27 to TRBJ2-3, with D hard to call. This CDR3 has 16 amino acids. The germline V gene encodes CDR1 MNHEY and CDR2 SMNVEV (reference sequence). With 5 bases removed from V and 5 bases from J, the gap between germline ends came to 20 bases. CDR3: CASSPAWSSQLDTQYF. The CDR3 DNA follows: TGTGCCAGCAGTCCAGCCTGGTCTAGTCAGCTAGATACGCAGTATTTT.

This clone has just a few counts. This sequence joins TRBV11-3 and TRBJ1-1, with 8 positions matching TRBD1. The J segment lost 4 bases and the V segment lost 1 base, leaving 8 bases of the junction unmatched. In germline, CDR1 is SGHNT, CDR2 YENEEA. The CDR3 runs to 16 residues. This CDR3 is CASSLVLQGVGTEAFF. The CDR3 nucleotides read TGTGCCAGCAGCTTAGTCTTACAGGGGGTTGGCACTGAAGCTTTCTTT.

This clone has a single count. The chain combines TRBV5-1 with TRBJ1-2, with 9 positions matching TRBD1. Germline V CDR1 and CDR2: SGHRS, YFSETQ. V shed 4 bases, J shed 1 base, and the junction held 11 bases outside the gene matches. The CDR3 has 17 residues. In nucleotides, the CDR3 is TGCGCCAGCAGCCCCGGACAGGGGCATAGTCTTAACTATGGCTACACCTTC. Protein product: CASSPGQGHSLNYGYTF. The complete variable domain, with remaining parts taken from reference TRBV5-1 and TRBJ1-2, reads KAGVTQTPRYLIKTRGQQVTLSCSPISGHRSVSWYQQTPGQGLQFLFEYFSETQRNKGNFPGRFSGRQFSNSRSEMNVSTLELGDSALYLCASSPGQGHSLNYGYTFGSGTRLTVV.

The rearrangement links TRBV19 to TRBJ2-3; 12 nucleotides align to TRBD2. V dropped 3 bases and J dropped 2; count of bases not matched to a gene: 3. Germline loops: CDR1 LNHDA, CDR2 SQIVND (reference sequence). This CDR3 has 16 residues. CDR3 sequence: CASSMRTSGDTDTQYF. The CDR3 DNA reads TGTGCCAGTAGTATGAGGACTAGCGGGGACACAGATACGCAGTATTTT.

The CDR3 bases are TGTGCCAGCAGCACGCGCGGGACAGGGATCGGCTACACCTTC. Translated, it gives CASSTRGTGIGYTF. The V and J genes are TRBV5-6 and TRBJ1-2; TRBD1 matches at 9 bases. V lost 4 bases, J lost 8 bases, and 9 bases stayed unmatched. The CDR3 totals 14 residues. Per the germline V gene, CDR1 is SGHDT and CDR2 is YYEEEE.

This rearrangement joins TRBV15 to TRBJ2-7, with 8 bases lining up with TRBD1. This CDR3 is 15 amino acids long. The V and J ends lost 3 bases and 2 bases, in that order; junction bases with no gene match: 6. Per the germline V gene, CDR1 is LNHNV and CDR2 is YYDKDF (reference sequence). The CDR3 reads CATSRTGTGTYEQYF. CDR3 nucleotides: TGTGCCACCAGCAGGACCGGGACAGGTACCTACGAGCAGTACTTC.

The chain carries TRBV27 and TRBJ2-3; 7 bases map to TRBD1. V was pared by 5 bases and J by 6 bases, with 11 bases of the junction left unmatched. CDR3 length equals 15 residues. Germline CDR1 MNHEY, CDR2 SMNVEV (reference sequence). CDR3: CASSTQVPGQDTQYF. The CDR3 DNA sequence: TGTGCCAGCAGTACACAAGTCCCGGGACAGGATACGCAGTATTTT.

The V gene is TRBV5-4, the J gene TRBJ1-2; the D gene is possibly TRBD1 (5 bases). The ends were cut back, 5 bases at V and 2 bases at J, with 13 bases in the middle. The CDR3 sequence is 14 residues long. CDR1 SGHNT and CDR2 YYREEE come from the germline V gene (reference sequence). The CDR3 is CASRPITGNYGYTF. CDR3 sequence (DNA): TGTGCCAGCAGACCAATCACAGGAAACTATGGCTACACCTTC.

This chain uses TRBV15 with TRBJ1-5; maybe TRBD1 (6 bases). The CDR3 extends over 13 amino acids. With 10 bases removed from V and 3 bases from J, the gap between germline ends came to 13 bases. The germline gives CDR1 LNHNV, CDR2 YYDKDF (reference sequence). The CDR3 spells CASRGAHNQPQHF. Written as DNA, the CDR3 is TGTGCCAGCCGGGGGGCCCACAATCAGCCCCAGCATTTT.

The V and J genes are TRBV27 and TRBJ2-2; D possibly corresponds to TRBD1 (6 bases). CDR1 and CDR2 (germline): MNHEY, SMNVEV (reference sequence). The CDR3 extends over 16 amino acids. V shed 5 bases and J shed 0 bases, with 13 bases lying between them. The CDR3 DNA reads TGTGCCAGCAGTCCGGGGACAACTTCGAACACCGGGGAGCTGTTTTTT. Its protein product is CASSPGTTSNTGELFF.

This chain uses TRBV2 with TRBJ2-7; the D gene is possibly TRBD1 (5 bases). Germline V gene data show CDR1 as SNHLY and CDR2 as FYNNEI. The CDR3 covers 15 residues. Trimming removed 2 bases at V and 5 bases at J, with 16 bases between. CDR3: CASSEPAGNINEQYF. The CDR3 DNA follows: TGTGCCAGCAGTGAACCGGCAGGGAATATTAACGAGCAGTACTTC.

V usage is TRBV5-8 and J usage is TRBJ2-3; 12 bases match TRBD2. The CDR3 extends over 15 amino acids. V shed 4 bases, J shed 5 bases, and the junction held 5 bases outside the gene matches. CDR1 is SGHTS, CDR2 YDEGEE, per germline. This chain's CDR3 is CASSPGLAGQDTQYF. Written as DNA, the CDR3 is TGTGCCAGCAGCCCGGGACTAGCGGGTCAAGATACGCAGTATTTT.

This clone was counted only a few times. The chain is built from TRBV7-8 and TRBJ2-5, with a possible D match to TRBD1 (6 bases). This CDR3 has 14 residues. The germline gives CDR1 SGHVS, CDR2 FQNEAQ. Trimming removed 1 base at V and 5 bases at J, with 11 bases between. CDR3: CASSLGGHGETQYF. DNA for the CDR3: TGTGCCAGCAGCTTAGGGGGACACGGGGAGACCCAGTACTTC.

V gene TRBV5-5 combines with J gene TRBJ2-1; maybe TRBD1 (5 bases). Germline V gene lookup returns CDR1 SGHKS and CDR2 YYEKEE (reference sequence). This CDR3 region has 16 residues. Between the trimmed V and J ends, which lost 3 bases and 0 bases, there was a span of 13 bases. The CDR3 bases are TGTGCCAGCAGCTCTGGGGCCATCCTCTCCTACAATGAGCAGTTCTTC. It specifies CASSSGAILSYNEQFF.

This clone appeared a few times. The V call is TRBV7-8, the J call TRBJ2-3; TRBD2 agrees at 13 bases. This CDR3 comprises 16 residues. V shed 5 bases and J 6 bases; nucleotides not matched to a gene: 8. CDR1 and CDR2 from the germline V gene are SGHVS and FQNEAQ. The CDR3 region is CASSARTSGSRDTQYF. The CDR3 DNA is TGTGCCAGCAGCGCTCGGACTAGCGGGAGCAGGGATACGCAGTATTTT. Together with reference TRBV7-8 and TRBJ2-3, the CDR3 gives the full variable domain: GAGVSQSPRYKVAKRGQDVALRCDPISGHVSLFWYQQALGQGPEFLTYFQNEAQLDKSGLPSDRFFAERPEGSVSTLKIQRTQQEDSAVYLCASSARTSGSRDTQYFGPGTRLTVL.

Regarding this clone: At one of its ends the junction is not consistent with the germline gene, which may arise from a read error. The rearrangement uses TRBV6-1 and TRBJ2-7, with 13 bases aligning to TRBD2. The CDR3 is 15 residues long. Germline V gene lookup returns CDR1 MNHNS and CDR2 SASEGT. This chain's CDR3 is CASRGRTSGSYEQCF. The CDR3 region has the DNA TGTGCCAGCAGGGGTAGGACTAGCGGGAGCTACGAGCAGTGCTTC.